The rows below give T cell receptor beta chains drawn from one sample of a study of T cell responses to AZD1222 COVID-19 vaccine. Only in-frame clones appear in the TCRdb table, and some are missing; sequencing was by immunoSEQ multiplex PCR. The table lists 150,000 to 200,000 clones, around 87% of them singletons. The sample in question was peripheral blood, obtained 28 days after the second AZD1222 dose. The receptors here all came from an adult who received the AZD1222 COVID-19 vaccine. CDR3s include the opening cysteine and the closing phenylalanine or tryptophan. Fields, in order: J gene, V gene, clone size, D gene, CDR3 length, CDR3 protein, CDR3 DNA. A D gene is named only where the DNA matches it firmly. Size tells how often a clone was seen (once, few, many) or the class of an expanded clone, and some rows leave it out.

TRBJ2-7	TRBV15	NA	NA	15	CATSRLGQGSPEQYF	TGTGCCACCAGCAGATTGGGGCAGGGCTCACCCGAGCAGTACTTC
TRBJ2-5	TRBV7-8	NA	NA	14	CASSPGIYQETQYF	TGTGCCAGCAGCCCCGGGATCTACCAAGAGACCCAGTACTTC
TRBJ2-1	TRBV6-5	NA	NA	13	CASSLIHQDEQFF	TGTGCCAGCAGCCTGATACACCAGGATGAGCAGTTCTTC
TRBJ1-6	TRBV27	once	TRBD1	19	CASSPTPGRGNSYNSPLHF	TGTGCCAGCAGCCCCACCCCGGGCAGGGGGAACTCCTATAATTCACCCCTCCACTTT
TRBJ2-1	TRBV5-1	NA	NA	15	CASEPQGTASREQFF	TGCGCCAGCGAACCGCAAGGGACTGCAAGTAGAGAGCAGTTCTTC
TRBJ1-3	TRBV5-4	NA	TRBD1	14	CASSPGDRGNTIYF	TGTGCCAGCAGCCCCGGGGACAGGGGGAACACCATATATTTT
TRBJ2-2	TRBV4-2	once	TRBD2	17	CASSSRGGTPNTGELFF	TGTGCCAGCAGCTCCCGGGGGGGGACTCCGAACACCGGGGAGCTGTTTTTT
TRBJ2-7	TRBV12-3/TRBV12-4	NA	NA	12	CASSLRGYEQYF	TGTGCCAGCAGTTTACGGGGCTACGAGCAGTACTTC
TRBJ2-2	TRBV10-3	NA	TRBD1	17	CAISGQQGASFTGELFF	TGTGCCATCAGTGGACAACAGGGGGCGAGTTTCACCGGGGAGCTGTTTTTT
TRBJ1-2	TRBV6-5	NA	NA	15	CASSPPRQSNYGYTF	TGTGCCAGCAGCCCGCCCCGACAGTCTAACTATGGCTACACCTTC
TRBJ1-5	TRBV5-8	once	NA	15	CASSLGQYRNQPQHF	TGTGCCAGCAGCTTGGGACAGTATCGCAATCAGCCCCAGCATTTT
TRBJ2-1	TRBV4-3	NA	TRBD2	17	CASSKAGTSDSISEQFF	TGCGCCAGCAGTAAGGCCGGGACTAGCGACTCTATAAGTGAGCAGTTCTTC
TRBJ1-3	TRBV9	NA	NA	16	CASSVVPSAAGNTIYF	TGTGCCAGCAGCGTAGTGCCTTCGGCAGCTGGAAACACCATATATTTT
TRBJ1-1	TRBV19	NA	TRBD1	15	CASSPRQGRGAEAFF	TGTGCCAGTAGTCCTAGACAGGGGAGAGGGGCTGAAGCTTTCTTT
TRBJ1-5	TRBV19	NA	NA	13	CASGPFVDQPQHF	TGTGCCAGTGGACCATTTGTCGATCAGCCCCAGCATTTT
TRBJ2-1	TRBV19	NA	TRBD2	14	CASSILAGHNEQFF	TGTGCCAGTAGTATTCTAGCGGGGCACAATGAGCAGTTCTTC
TRBJ2-1	TRBV6-5	NA	TRBD2	14	CASNPRLAGGEQFF	TGTGCCAGCAATCCGCGGCTAGCGGGGGGCGAGCAGTTCTTC
TRBJ2-1	TRBV14	NA	TRBD1	13	CASSRQGKDEQFF	TGTGCCAGCAGCCGACAGGGGAAGGATGAGCAGTTCTTC
TRBJ2-3	TRBV18	NA	NA	15	CASSQTPGATDTQYF	TGTGCCAGCTCACAGACCCCGGGGGCGACAGATACGCAGTATTTT
TRBJ2-5	TRBV5-4	NA	NA	15	CASSLAGAKRETQYF	TGTGCCAGCAGCTTGGCCGGTGCGAAGCGGGAGACCCAGTACTTC
TRBJ2-5	TRBV4-1	NA	NA	12	CASSQGPGDQYF	TGCGCCAGCAGCCAAGGGCCCGGCGACCAGTACTTC
TRBJ1-5	TRBV7-2	NA	NA	12	CASSPSSQPQHF	TGTGCCAGCAGCCCTTCCTCCCAGCCCCAGCATTTT
TRBJ1-2	TRBV6-2/TRBV6-3	NA	TRBD1	14	CASSDRRTGHCCTF	TGTGCCAGCAGTGACCGTCGGACAGGGCACTGCTGCACCTTC
TRBJ1-4	TRBV19	NA	NA	15	CASSPSGDGREKLFF	TGTGCCAGTAGTCCCTCGGGGGATGGGCGTGAAAAACTGTTTTTT
TRBJ1-1	TRBV18	NA	NA	12	CASSPPDTEAFF	TGTGCCAGCTCACCACCAGACACTGAAGCTTTCTTT
TRBJ1-1	TRBV9	NA	NA	14	CASSLDYLNTEAFF	TGTGCCAGCAGCCTGGATTATCTGAACACTGAAGCTTTCTTT
TRBJ2-1	TRBV2	once	NA	15	CASSDSQSSYNEQFF	TGTGCCAGCAGTGATAGCCAGAGCTCCTACAATGAGCAGTTCTTC
TRBJ2-7	TRBV21-1	NA	NA	14	CASSKASASYEQYF	TGTGCCAGCAGCAAAGCTTCGGCCTCCTACGAGCAGTACTTC
TRBJ1-5	TRBV5-6	once	NA	17	CASSRFKDSYSNQPQHF	TGTGCCAGCAGCAGGTTTAAGGACAGCTATAGCAATCAGCCCCAGCATTTT
TRBJ1-2	TRBV18	few	NA	13	CASQGGIAYGYTF	TGTGCCAGCCAAGGGGGGATTGCCTATGGCTACACCTTC
TRBJ1-2	TRBV30	NA	NA	15	CAWSVHSGRTGGYTF	TGTGCCTGGAGTGTACACTCAGGGAGGACGGGAGGCTACACCTTC
TRBJ1-3	TRBV30	NA	NA	14	CAWAGQISGNTIYF	TGTGCCTGGGCAGGACAGATCTCTGGAAACACCATATATTTT
TRBJ1-1	TRBV7-9	NA	NA	11	CASSFLTEAFF	TGTGCCAGCAGCTTCTTAACTGAAGCTTTCTTT
TRBJ1-1	TRBV11-2	NA	NA	13	CASSLDQPDKAFF	TGTGCCAGCAGCTTAGATCAGCCAGATAAAGCTTTCTTT
TRBJ2-7	TRBV5-1	NA	TRBD1	15	CATRPETGAAYEQYF	TGCGCCACCCGGCCCGAGACAGGGGCAGCCTACGAGCAGTACTTC
TRBJ2-7	TRBV12-3/TRBV12-4	few	NA	12	CASSFWGNEQYF	TGTGCCAGCAGTTTCTGGGGAAACGAGCAGTACTTC
TRBJ2-2	TRBV11-2	NA	NA	15	CASSTGPPNTGELFF	TGTGCCAGCAGCACGGGCCCGCCGAACACCGGGGAGCTGTTTTTT
TRBJ1-5	TRBV5-1	NA	NA	14	CASKAGLGNQPQHF	TGCGCCAGCAAGGCAGGGCTGGGCAATCAGCCCCAGCATTTT
TRBJ1-2	TRBV28	NA	TRBD1	18	CASSLGRGRGRVGYGYTF	TGTGCCAGCAGTTTAGGTCGGGGCAGGGGGCGCGTAGGCTATGGCTACACCTTC
TRBJ1-1	TRBV6-5	NA	NA	14	CASYQGLGNTEAFF	TGTGCCAGCTATCAGGGTTTGGGGAACACTGAAGCTTTCTTT
TRBJ1-1	TRBV3-1/TRBV3-2	NA	NA	12	CASRDLNTEAFF	TGTGCCAGCAGAGATTTGAACACTGAAGCTTTCTTT